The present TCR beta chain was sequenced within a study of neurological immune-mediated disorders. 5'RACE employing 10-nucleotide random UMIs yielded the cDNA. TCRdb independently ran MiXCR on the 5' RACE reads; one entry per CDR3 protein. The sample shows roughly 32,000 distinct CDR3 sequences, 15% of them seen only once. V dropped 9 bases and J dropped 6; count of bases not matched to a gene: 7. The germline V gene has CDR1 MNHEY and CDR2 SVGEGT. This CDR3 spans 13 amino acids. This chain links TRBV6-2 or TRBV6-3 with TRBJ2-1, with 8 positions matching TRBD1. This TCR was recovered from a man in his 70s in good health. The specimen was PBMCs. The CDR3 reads CASRTGFCNEQFF. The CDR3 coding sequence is TGTGCCAGTAGGACAGGGTTCTGCAATGAGCAGTTCTTC.